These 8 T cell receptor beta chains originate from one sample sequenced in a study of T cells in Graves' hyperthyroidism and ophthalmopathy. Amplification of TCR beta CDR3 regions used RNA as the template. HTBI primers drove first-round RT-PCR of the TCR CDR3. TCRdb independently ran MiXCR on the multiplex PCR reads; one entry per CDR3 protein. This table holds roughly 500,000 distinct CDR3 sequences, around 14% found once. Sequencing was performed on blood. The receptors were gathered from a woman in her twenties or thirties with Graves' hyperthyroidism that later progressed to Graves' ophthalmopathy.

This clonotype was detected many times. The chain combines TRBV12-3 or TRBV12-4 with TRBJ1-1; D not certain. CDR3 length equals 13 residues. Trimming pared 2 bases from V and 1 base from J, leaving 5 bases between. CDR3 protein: CASSLRQNTEAFF. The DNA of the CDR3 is TGTGCCAGCAGTTTAAGACAGAACACTGAAGCTTTCTTT.

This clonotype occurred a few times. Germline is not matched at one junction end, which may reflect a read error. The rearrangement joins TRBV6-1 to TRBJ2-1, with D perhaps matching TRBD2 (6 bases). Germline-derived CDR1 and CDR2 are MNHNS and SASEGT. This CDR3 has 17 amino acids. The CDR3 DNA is TGTGCCAGCAACGCCCGCCCGTGGGGAGGACCATACAATAAGCAGTTCTTC. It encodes CASNARPWGGPYNKQFF.

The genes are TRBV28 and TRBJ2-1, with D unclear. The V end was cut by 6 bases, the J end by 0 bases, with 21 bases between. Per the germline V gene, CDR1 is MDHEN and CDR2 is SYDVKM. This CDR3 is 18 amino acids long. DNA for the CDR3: TGTGCCAGCAGGTCGATTAGTAGCCCCCAAACCTCCTACAATGAGCAGTTCTTC. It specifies CASRSISSPQTSYNEQFF.

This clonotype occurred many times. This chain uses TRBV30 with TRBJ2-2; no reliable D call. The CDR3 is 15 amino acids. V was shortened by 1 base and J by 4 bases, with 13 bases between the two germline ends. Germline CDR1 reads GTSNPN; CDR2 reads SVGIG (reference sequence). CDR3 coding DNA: TGTGCCTGGAGTGCCAAGGGAACTGGCACCGGGGAGCTGTTTTTT. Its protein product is CAWSAKGTGTGELFF.

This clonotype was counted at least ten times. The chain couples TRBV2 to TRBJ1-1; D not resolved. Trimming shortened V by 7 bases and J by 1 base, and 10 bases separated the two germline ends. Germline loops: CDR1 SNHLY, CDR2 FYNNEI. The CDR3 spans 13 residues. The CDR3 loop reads CASNPIKNTEAFF. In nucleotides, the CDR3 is TGTGCCAGCAATCCCATTAAGAACACTGAAGCTTTCTTT.

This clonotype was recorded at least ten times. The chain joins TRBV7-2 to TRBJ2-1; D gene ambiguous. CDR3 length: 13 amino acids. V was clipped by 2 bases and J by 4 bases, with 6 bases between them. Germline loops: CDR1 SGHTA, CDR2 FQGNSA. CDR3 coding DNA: TGTGCCAGCAGCTTACGGCTTTACAATGAGCAGTTCTTC. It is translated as CASSLRLYNEQFF.

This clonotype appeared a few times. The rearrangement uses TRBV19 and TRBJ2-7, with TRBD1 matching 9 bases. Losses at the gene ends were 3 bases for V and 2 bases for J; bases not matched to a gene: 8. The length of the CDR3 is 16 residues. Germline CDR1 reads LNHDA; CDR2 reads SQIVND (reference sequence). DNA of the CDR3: TGTGCCAGTAGTATTACCACGGGACAGGGACCCTACGAGCAGTACTTC. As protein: CASSITTGQGPYEQYF.

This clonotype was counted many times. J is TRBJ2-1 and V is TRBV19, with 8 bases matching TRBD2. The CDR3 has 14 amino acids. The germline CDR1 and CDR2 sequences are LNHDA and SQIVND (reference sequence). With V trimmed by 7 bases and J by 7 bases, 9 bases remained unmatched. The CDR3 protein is CASKYSGRRNEQFF. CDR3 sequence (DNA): TGTGCCAGTAAATACAGCGGGAGACGGAATGAGCAGTTCTTC.